Listed here are 22 T cell receptor beta chains from one sample, sequenced in a study of blood T cell repertoires in COVID-19. Clones were read by immunoSEQ multiplex PCR, and TCRdb kept only the in-frame ones, dropping some. Here the sample spans 300,000 to 400,000 clones, approximately 87% being singletons. Sequenced sample: peripheral blood. The receptors derive from a woman aged 25 to 39 with COVID-19, enrolled during active disease.

The chain couples TRBV11-2 to TRBJ2-7; D might be TRBD1 (5 bases). This CDR3 spans 15 amino acids. Germline CDR1 and CDR2: SGHAT and FQNNGV. Between the trimmed V and J ends, which lost 6 bases and 5 bases, there was a span of 20 bases. Here the CDR3 DNA reads TGTGCCAGCAGTCTCGTCCAGGGCCTTACCGACGAGCAGTACTTC. It yields the protein CASSLVQGLTDEQYF.

The chain couples TRBV6-5 to TRBJ2-7, with 12 bases that match TRBD2. The CDR3 runs 14 residues. V gave up 8 bases and J gave up 5 bases; unmatched junction bases: 7. The germline V gene encodes CDR1 MNHEY and CDR2 SVGAGI. This chain's CDR3 is CASLRLAGAHEQYF. CDR3 DNA: TGTGCCAGCCTTCGACTAGCGGGAGCCCACGAGCAGTACTTC.

The genes are TRBV6-5 and TRBJ2-2; 7 positions match TRBD1. V lost 6 bases to trimming and J lost 4 bases; unmatched junction nucleotides: 8. CDR1 and CDR2 (germline): MNHEY, SVGAGI. The CDR3 extends over 15 amino acids. The CDR3 loop reads CASRADRRTTGELFF. In DNA form, the CDR3 reads TGTGCCAGCAGAGCGGACAGGAGAACCACCGGGGAGCTGTTTTTT.

The rearrangement uses TRBV7-8 and TRBJ2-7, with 10 bases identical to TRBD2. Germline V gene data show CDR1 as SGHVS and CDR2 as FQNEAQ. Germline trimming cut 1 base from V and 3 bases from J; bases unmatched to any gene: 3. This CDR3 has 15 amino acids. Written as DNA, the CDR3 is TGTGCCAGCAGCTTAGGGGCTAGCGGGAGCTACGAGCAGTACTTC. This sequence encodes CASSLGASGSYEQYF.

CDR3 amino acids: CASSESGRTGTGELFF. CDR3 DNA sequence: TGCGCCAGCAGTGAGTCAGGGAGGACGGGAACCGGGGAGCTGTTTTTT. The chain combines TRBV10-1 with TRBJ2-2; weak D call: TRBD2 (6 bases). The length of the CDR3 is 16 residues. With 0 bases removed from V and 5 bases from J, the gap between germline ends came to 13 bases. Germline V lookup: CDR1 WNHNN, CDR2 SYGVQD (reference sequence).

V gene TRBV19 combines with J gene TRBJ2-7; TRBD2 is a possible D gene (6 bases). The CDR3 is 15 amino acids. V was clipped by 1 base and J by 2 bases, with 12 bases between them. Germline CDR1 LNHDA, CDR2 SQIVND (reference sequence). CDR3 coding DNA: TGTGCCAGTAGTATAGCAGAGGGACTCCCCTACGAGCAGTACTTC. This sequence encodes CASSIAEGLPYEQYF.

This clone was picked up many times. The chain couples TRBV5-6 to TRBJ1-2, with 9 bases fitting TRBD1. CDR1 and CDR2 from the germline V gene are SGHDT and YYEEEE. The length of the CDR3 is 15 residues. Trimming cost V 0 bases and J 3 bases; bases outside gene matches: 3. CDR3 nucleotide sequence: TGTGCCAGCAGCTTGGCGGGACAGGGATACTATGGCTACACCTTC. Protein product: CASSLAGQGYYGYTF.

This rearrangement joins TRBV11-2 to TRBJ1-2; 7 bases are shared with TRBD1. The CDR3 covers 14 residues. V was clipped by 5 bases and J by 4 bases; unmatched bases: 7. The V gene's germline CDR1 is SGHAT and CDR2 FQNNGV. The CDR3 sequence is CASSPDRVGYGYTF. For the CDR3, the DNA is TGTGCCAGCAGCCCCGACAGGGTTGGCTATGGCTACACCTTC.

This clone was seen only a few times. At one of its ends the junction is not consistent with the germline gene, which may arise from a read error. The chain is built from TRBV7-2 and TRBJ2-3, with 9 nucleotides matching TRBD2. In germline, CDR1 is SGHTA, CDR2 FQGNSA. The CDR3 covers 15 residues. The CDR3 is CASRLAGGSTDTQYF. The CDR3 DNA reads as TGTGCCAGCCGCTTGGCGGGAGGGAGCACAGATACGCAGTATTTT.

V and J are TRBV27 and TRBJ1-4, with 12 bases fitting TRBD1. CDR3 length equals 15 residues. V trimming: 6 bases; J trimming: 8 bases; junction bases outside the gene matches: 7. The germline V gene encodes CDR1 MNHEY and CDR2 SMNVEV (reference sequence). DNA for the CDR3: TGTGCCAGCAGCGGGGACAGGGGGCGTAAGGAAAAACTGTTTTTT. It codes for CASSGDRGRKEKLFF. Together with reference TRBV27 and TRBJ1-4, the CDR3 gives the full variable domain: EAQVTQNPRYLITVTGKKLTVTCSQNMNHEYMSWYRQDPGLGLRQIYYSMNVEVTDKGDVPEGYKVSRKEKRNFPLILESPSPNQTSLYFCASSGDRGRKEKLFFGSGTQLSVL.

The V gene is TRBV5-6, the J gene TRBJ2-1; 13 bases fit TRBD2. Germline V gene sequence: CDR1 SGHDT, CDR2 YYEEEE. V dropped 1 base and J dropped 8; count of bases not matched to a gene: 6. The CDR3 contains 16 residues. The CDR3 DNA is TGTGCCAGCAGCTTGTTCGGACTAGCGGGAGAGGATGAGCAGTTCTTC. Translated: CASSLFGLAGEDEQFF.

The sample holds a few counts of this clone. The V gene is TRBV11-2, the J gene TRBJ2-1; 10 bases agree with TRBD2. The CDR3 extends over 15 amino acids. From germline, CDR1 is SGHAT and CDR2 FQNNGV. The junction had 5 bases not matched to a gene; V was cut back by 4 bases and J by 5 bases. CDR3 in DNA: TGTGCCAGCAGCTCTCTAGCGGGAGCCAACAATGAGCAGTTCTTC. It specifies CASSSLAGANNEQFF.

V is TRBV11-2 and J is TRBJ2-3, with D possibly TRBD1 on 5 matching bases. V was pared by 3 bases and J by 2 bases, with 9 bases between. In germline, CDR1 is SGHAT, CDR2 FQNNGV. CDR3 size: 14 residues. CDR3 sequence: CASSLTASTDTQYF. The CDR3 bases are TGTGCCAGCAGCTTGACAGCCTCCACAGATACGCAGTATTTT.

The J gene is TRBJ1-4, the V gene TRBV28; perhaps TRBD1 as D (6 bases). This CDR3 spans 15 amino acids. V was clipped by 3 bases and J by 12 bases, with 20 bases between them. Per the germline V gene, CDR1 is MDHEN and CDR2 is SYDVKM. CDR3 residues: CASSFRDKRIRELFF. CDR3 coding DNA: TGTGCCAGCAGTTTTAGGGACAAGCGGATTAGGGAACTGTTTTTT.

This clone came up once. V usage is TRBV5-1 and J usage is TRBJ2-4; D perhaps matches TRBD2 (6 bases). In germline, CDR1 is SGHRS, CDR2 YFSETQ. This CDR3 contains 14 residues. Trimming removed 0 bases from V and 9 bases from J, with 13 bases in between. The DNA for the CDR3 is TGCGCCAGCAGCTTGGCCGGGGAGGTGGGCATTCAGTACTTC. Its translation: CASSLAGEVGIQYF.

The CDR3 sequence is CASRQREGSSGELFF. The CDR3 bases are TGTGCCAGCAGACAGCGGGAGGGCTCGTCCGGGGAGCTGTTTTTT. The chain is built from TRBV6-5 and TRBJ2-2; 10 positions match TRBD2. The CDR3 has 15 amino acids. V lost 6 bases and J lost 6; bases outside the gene matches: 7. Germline V gives CDR1 MNHEY, CDR2 SVGAGI.

V usage is TRBV20-1 and J usage is TRBJ1-1, with D uncertain. The CDR3 is 16 residues long. V was shortened by 3 bases and J by 0 bases, with 17 bases between the two germline ends. The germline CDR1 and CDR2 sequences are DFQATT and SNEGSKA (reference sequence). The CDR3 region has the DNA TGCAGTGCTAGTACGTCACGACGGGGTGTGAACACTGAAGCTTTCTTT. It specifies CSASTSRRGVNTEAFF.

This sequence joins TRBV19 and TRBJ2-2, with 9 bases aligning to TRBD1. The V gene end was trimmed by 5 bases and the J gene end by 7 bases; junction bases not matched to a gene: 14. Germline V gene sequence: CDR1 LNHDA, CDR2 SQIVND (reference sequence). The CDR3 covers 17 residues. CDR3 region: CASSLPDRGRGNGELFF. The DNA of the CDR3 is TGTGCCAGTAGTCTTCCGGACAGGGGTCGAGGTAACGGGGAGCTGTTTTTT.

The chain recombines TRBV9 with TRBJ2-1, with unresolved D. The CDR3 spans 15 residues. CDR1 and CDR2 (germline): SGDLS, YYNGEE. Trimming took off 0 bases at V and 0 bases at J, with 7 bases between the two ends. The CDR3 coding sequence is TGTGCCAGCAGCGTAGTTCCGGGCTCCTACAATGAGCAGTTCTTC. Its protein is CASSVVPGSYNEQFF.

This chain connects TRBV30 to TRBJ1-5; TRBD1 matches 9 bases. The CDR3 spans 15 residues. Germline CDR1 and CDR2: GTSNPN and SVGIG (reference sequence). V lost 3 bases and J lost 6; bases outside the gene matches: 9. The CDR3 DNA reads TGTGCCTGGAGCCTATCCGGGACAGGGACTCAGCCCCAGCATTTT. It encodes CAWSLSGTGTQPQHF.

The chain couples TRBV30 to TRBJ1-2, with D possibly matching TRBD1 (5 bases). V was pared by 0 bases and J by 4 bases, with 21 bases between. Germline V CDR1 and CDR2: GTSNPN, SVGIG (reference sequence). The CDR3 has 17 amino acids. The CDR3 nucleotides read TGTGCCTGGAGTGTGATATACCAGGGAGGGGAAGGCTATGGCTACACCTTC. It yields the protein CAWSVIYQGGEGYGYTF.

The V and J genes are TRBV9 and TRBJ1-4; 7 bases fit TRBD1. This CDR3 comprises 15 residues. The germline CDR1 and CDR2 sequences are SGDLS and YYNGEE. Trimming cost V 0 bases and J 4 bases; bases outside gene matches: 3. For the CDR3, the DNA is TGTGCCAGCAGCGTAGGGACAGGAGTTAATGAAAAACTGTTTTTT. Protein: CASSVGTGVNEKLFF.